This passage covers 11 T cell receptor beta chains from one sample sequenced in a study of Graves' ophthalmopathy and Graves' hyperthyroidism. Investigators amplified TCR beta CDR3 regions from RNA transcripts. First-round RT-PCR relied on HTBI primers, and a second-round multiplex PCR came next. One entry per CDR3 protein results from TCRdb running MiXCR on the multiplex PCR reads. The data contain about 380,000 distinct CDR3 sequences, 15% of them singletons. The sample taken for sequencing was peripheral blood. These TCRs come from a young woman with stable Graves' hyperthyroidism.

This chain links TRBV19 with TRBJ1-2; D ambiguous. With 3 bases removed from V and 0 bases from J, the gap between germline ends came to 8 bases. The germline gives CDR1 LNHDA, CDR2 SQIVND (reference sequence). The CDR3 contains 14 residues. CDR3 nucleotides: TGTGCCAGTAGTATCCAAAGGACTAACTATGGCTACACCTTC. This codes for CASSIQRTNYGYTF.

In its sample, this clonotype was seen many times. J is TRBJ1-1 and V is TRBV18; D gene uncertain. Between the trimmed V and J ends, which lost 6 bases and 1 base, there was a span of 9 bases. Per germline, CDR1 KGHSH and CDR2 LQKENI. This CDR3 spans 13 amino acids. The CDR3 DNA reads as TGTGCCAGCTCCAGTAAGGCGAACACTGAAGCTTTCTTT. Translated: CASSSKANTEAFF.

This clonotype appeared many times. CDR3 loop: CAISETGQSSYEQYF. The CDR3 DNA is TGTGCCATCAGTGAAACGGGACAGAGCTCCTACGAGCAGTACTTC. The chain carries TRBV10-3 and TRBJ2-7; 7 bases match TRBD1. V was clipped by 3 bases and J by 0 bases; unmatched bases: 5. CDR1 and CDR2 from the germline V gene are ENHRY and SYGVKD. There are 15 residues in the CDR3.

CDR3 sequence (DNA): TGCGCCAGCAGAGGTATCCCAGAGAACCGACTGAACACTGAAGCTTTCTTT. Encoded protein: CASRGIPENRLNTEAFF. The genes are TRBV4-1 and TRBJ1-1; D remains unclear. V lost 6 bases and J 0 bases, leaving 20 bases between the germline ends. Looked up from germline, CDR1 is MGHRA and CDR2 is YSYEKL. The CDR3 has 17 amino acids.

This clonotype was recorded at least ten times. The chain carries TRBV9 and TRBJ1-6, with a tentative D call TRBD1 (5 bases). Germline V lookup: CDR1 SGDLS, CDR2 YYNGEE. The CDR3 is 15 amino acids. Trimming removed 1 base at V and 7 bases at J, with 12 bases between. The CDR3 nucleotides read TGTGCCAGCAGCGTAATAGGGACGGAAAATTCACCCCTCCACTTT. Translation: CASSVIGTENSPLHF.

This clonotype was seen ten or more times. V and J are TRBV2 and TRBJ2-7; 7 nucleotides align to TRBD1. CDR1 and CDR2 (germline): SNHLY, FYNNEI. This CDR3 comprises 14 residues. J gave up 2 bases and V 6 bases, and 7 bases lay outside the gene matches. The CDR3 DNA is TGTGCCAGCAGATTTACAGGGGACCCCTACGAGCAGTACTTC. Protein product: CASRFTGDPYEQYF.

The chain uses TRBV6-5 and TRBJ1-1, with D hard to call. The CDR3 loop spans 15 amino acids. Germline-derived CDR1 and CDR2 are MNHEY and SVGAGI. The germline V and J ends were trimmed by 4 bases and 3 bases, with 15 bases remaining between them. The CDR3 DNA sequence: TGTGCCAGCAGTTCTTTGGTTTGGAGTCACACTGAAGCTTTCTTT. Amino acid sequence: CASSSLVWSHTEAFF.

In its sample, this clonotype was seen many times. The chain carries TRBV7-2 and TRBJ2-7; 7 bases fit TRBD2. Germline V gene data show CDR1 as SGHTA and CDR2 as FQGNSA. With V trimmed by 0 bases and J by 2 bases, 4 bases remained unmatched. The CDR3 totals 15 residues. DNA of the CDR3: TGTGCCAGCAGCTTAGCGACGGGGGGACCCTACGAGCAGTACTTC. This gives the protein CASSLATGGPYEQYF.

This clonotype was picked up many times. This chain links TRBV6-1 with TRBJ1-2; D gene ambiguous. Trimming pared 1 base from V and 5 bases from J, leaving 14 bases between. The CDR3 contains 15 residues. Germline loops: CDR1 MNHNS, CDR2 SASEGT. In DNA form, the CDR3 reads TGTGCCAGCAGTGAAGAGGCGCGGCTACTTTATGGCTACACCTTC. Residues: CASSEEARLLYGYTF.

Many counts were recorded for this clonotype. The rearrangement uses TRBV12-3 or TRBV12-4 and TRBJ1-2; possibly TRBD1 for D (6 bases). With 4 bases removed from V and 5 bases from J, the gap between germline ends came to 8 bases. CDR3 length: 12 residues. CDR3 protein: CASSYRAYGYTF. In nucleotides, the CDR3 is TGTGCCAGCAGTTACAGGGCTTATGGCTACACCTTC.

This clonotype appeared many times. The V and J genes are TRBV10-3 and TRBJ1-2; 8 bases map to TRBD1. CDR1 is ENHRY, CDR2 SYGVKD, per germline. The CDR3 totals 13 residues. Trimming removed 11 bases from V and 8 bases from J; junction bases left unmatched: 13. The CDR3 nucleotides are TGTGCCGCGTCGTCTGACAGGGGAGAGGGCTACACCTTC. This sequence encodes CAASSDRGEGYTF.